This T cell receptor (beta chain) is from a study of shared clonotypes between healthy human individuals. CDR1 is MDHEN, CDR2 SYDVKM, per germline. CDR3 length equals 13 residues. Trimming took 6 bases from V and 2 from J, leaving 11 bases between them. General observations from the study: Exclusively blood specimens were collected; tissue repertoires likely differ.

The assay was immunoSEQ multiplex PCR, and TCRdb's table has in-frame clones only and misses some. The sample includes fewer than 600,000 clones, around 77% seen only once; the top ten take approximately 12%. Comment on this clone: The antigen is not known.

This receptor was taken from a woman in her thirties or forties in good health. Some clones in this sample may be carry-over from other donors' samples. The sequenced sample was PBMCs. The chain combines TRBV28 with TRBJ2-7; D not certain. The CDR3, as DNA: TGTGCCAGCAGCTCCCTTAGCCCCTACGAGCAGTACTTC. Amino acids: CASSSLSPYEQYF.